This T cell receptor beta chain came from a study of OX40 agonist ivuxolimab in advanced cancers. The table came from immunoSEQ multiplex PCR; TCRdb's copy has only in-frame clones and leaves some out. This repertoire shows 30,000 or so clones, 80% to 85% found once; its top ten account for approximately 21%. Patients with a history of autoimmune disease or on systemic immunosuppression were excluded. V gave up 4 bases and J gave up 0 bases, with 5 bases separating them. CDR3 length equals 13 residues. Germline lookup yields CDR1 MNHNY and CDR2 SVGAGI (reference sequence). The source material was CD4+ or CD8+ T cells sorted from blood, sampled in a trial of the OX40 agonist ivuxolimab. This chain joins TRBV6-6 and TRBJ2-3; D is ambiguous. The receptor's source is an adult with an advanced solid tumor such as melanoma, head and neck, liver or kidney cancer. CDR3 DNA sequence: TGTGCCAGCAGTTTGGCTAGCACAGATACGCAGTATTTT. Its protein is CASSLASTDTQYF.